These T cell receptor beta chains were read from a single sample in a study of identical twins. A single record per CDR3 protein comes from TCRdb applying MiXCR to the 5' RACE reads. The data hold 1.5 million to 2 million distinct CDR3 sequences, with around 33% observed a single time. The sample consisted of cord blood. These receptors all stem from a newborn girl in good health. The CDR3 runs from the conserved cysteine through the conserved F or W. Each record gives: J gene, V gene, CDR3 protein.

>-|TRBV5-6
CASSPFPYSGFTYEQYF
>TRBJ2-7|TRBV4-1
CASSVLTSYEQYF
>TRBJ1-2|TRBV30
CAWSEGSGYGYTF
>TRBJ2-5|TRBV3-1
CASSQGPGWQETQYF
>TRBJ1-2|TRBV4-2
CASSQGQGTYGYTF
>TRBJ1-4|TRBV3-1
CASSQGGRISEELFF
>TRBJ2-1|TRBV7-9
CASSLVSLKRGEVEQFF
>TRBJ1-1|TRBV6-5
CASSYGWIGNTEAFF
>TRBJ2-3|TRBV10-3
CAITERGGTDTQYF
>TRBJ2-5|TRBV29-1
CSGRDSRQYF
>TRBJ2-3|TRBV28
CASSPGGLAAGDTQYF
>TRBJ1-1|TRBV29-1
CSGQGNTEAFF
>TRBJ2-3|TRBV6-5
CASSYPRDGSGDTQYF
>TRBJ2-5|TRBV5-1
CASSKTGYQETQYF
>TRBJ1-2|TRBV20-1
CSAPGQGVPTYGYTF
>TRBJ1-5|TRBV27
CASSAVGYSNQPQHF
>TRBJ1-2|TRBV12-3/TRBV12-4
CASSLGAGFYGYTF
>TRBJ2-3|TRBV7-2
CASSFRTSSTDTQYF
>TRBJ2-1|TRBV7-2
CASSLTRLAGAYNEQFF
>TRBJ2-2|TRBV9
CASSVVTGSGELFF
>TRBJ2-5|TRBV19
CASSIGQPRQETQYF
>TRBJ2-2|TRBV6-6
CASSYSRGHGELFF
>TRBJ2-7|TRBV11-2
CASSSRLAVSYEQYF
>TRBJ2-2|TRBV12-3/TRBV12-4
CASSFGGSRTGELFF
>-|TRBV7-9
CASSLERQGLNIQYF
>TRBJ1-5|TRBV27
CASSFGGWQPQHF
>-|TRBV5-1
CASSVSGRYGEQYF
>TRBJ2-3|TRBV7-9
CASTLNGVVADTQYF
>TRBJ2-3|TRBV28
CASRLAGRPDTQYF
>TRBJ1-2|TRBV28
CASIPAGASYGYTF
>TRBJ2-3|TRBV20-1
CSAFSGSLRDTQYF
>TRBJ2-1|TRBV27
CASGSTGYNEQFF
>TRBJ2-3|TRBV28
CASNYPGTSTDTQYF
>TRBJ2-7|TRBV12-3/TRBV12-4
CASRSYRDGPYEQYF
>TRBJ2-2|TRBV4-1
CASSQELAGFVTGELFF
>TRBJ1-6|TRBV20-1
CSAINQGWRLNSPLHF
>TRBJ1-4|TRBV20-1
CSAPRTGHNEKLFF
>TRBJ2-3|TRBV12-3/TRBV12-4
CASSFGLAGGPSTADTQYF
>TRBJ1-5|TRBV7-2
CASSFRGRQPQHF
>TRBJ1-1|TRBV5-1
CASSWRDRNTEAFF
>TRBJ2-1|TRBV20-1
CSASVGDEQFF
>TRBJ1-5|TRBV12-3/TRBV12-4
CASSYRDKFNQPQHF
>TRBJ1-2|TRBV20-1
CSARGWNYGYTF
>TRBJ2-5|TRBV10-3
CAIGQGETQYF
>TRBJ1-4|TRBV4-1
CASSQDGIGGVKLFF
>TRBJ2-7|TRBV6-1
CASSADRGRGYEQYF
>TRBJ2-1|TRBV7-2
CASSPWTSGSGVEQFF
>TRBJ1-1|TRBV7-9
CASSLGGPGDRVSTEAFF
>TRBJ2-5|TRBV28
CASSKGPGGNEQYF
>TRBJ2-2|TRBV4-2
CASSQEATVNTGELFF
>TRBJ2-1|TRBV5-6
CASSSHNEQFF
>TRBJ1-1|TRBV15
CATSRDLGQGNTEAFF
>TRBJ2-5|TRBV7-6
CASSFSGGGLVQETQYF
>TRBJ1-1|TRBV5-1
CASSLTQLNTEAFF
>TRBJ1-2|TRBV18
CASSTSQETYGYTF
>TRBJ2-1|TRBV24-1
CATSDPSSGGANEQFF
>-|TRBV18
CASFIVGASYNEQYF
>TRBJ1-6|TRBV20-1
CSARAGTPLHF